These 17 T cell receptor beta chains originate from one sample sequenced in a study of vaccination and CD4 T cells after COVID-19. Which antigens these TCRs recognize remains unknown. The Oncomine TCR Beta short-read assay was applied to DNA of cultured CD4+ T cells. TCRdb re-derived calls from the PCR reads in MiXCR, one entry per CDR3 protein. The sample holds approximately 15,000 distinct CDR3 sequences, more than 40% seen once. The sample's treatment: approximately 9-day PBMC culture with coronavirus spike peptide pools or control peptides (ViraFEST assay). The source was CD4+ T cells from blood, cultured in vitro, collected before SARS-CoV-2 vaccination. The receptors originated from a human donor who had recovered from COVID-19.

This clonotype was picked up a small number of times. The chain uses TRBV30 and TRBJ1-5; no firm D call. Looked up from germline, CDR1 is GTSNPN and CDR2 is SVGIG (reference sequence). V shed 3 bases and J shed 3 bases, with 9 bases lying between them. The CDR3 is made up of 13 amino acids. As DNA, the CDR3 is TGTGCCTGGAGCCCCGGGCCCAATCAGCCCCAGCATTTT. It specifies CAWSPGPNQPQHF.

This clonotype showed up just a few times. V is TRBV7-3 and J is TRBJ1-1; no definite D call. CDR1 is SGHTA, CDR2 FQGTGA, per germline. Trimming cost V 5 bases and J 3 bases, with 16 bases left between them. The CDR3 runs to 15 residues. The CDR3 loop reads CASSLRLYRDTEAFF. CDR3 DNA sequence: TGTGCCAGCAGCCTTCGCCTTTACCGTGACACTGAAGCTTTCTTT.

The chain is built from TRBV19 and TRBJ2-5; D is unclear. The CDR3 runs to 14 residues. Germline V gene sequence: CDR1 LNHDA, CDR2 SQIVND (reference sequence). V was shortened by 4 bases and J by 5 bases, with 14 bases between the two germline ends. DNA for the CDR3: TGTGCCAGTAGTAGAGGTTGGAGCCGGGAGACCCAGTACTTC. Translating gives CASSRGWSRETQYF.

The chain uses TRBV19 and TRBJ1-5; 7 bases fit TRBD1. CDR3 size: 13 residues. V gave up 5 bases and J gave up 8 bases; unmatched junction bases: 6. Looked up from germline, CDR1 is LNHDA and CDR2 is SQIVND (reference sequence). The CDR3 protein is CASSQQGWEPQHF. The CDR3 region has the DNA TGTGCCAGTAGTCAACAGGGGTGGGAGCCCCAGCATTTT.

The CDR3 DNA sequence: TGTGCCAGCAGGCCTCCGGGACTCCCGTACAATGAGCAGTTCTTC. It encodes CASRPPGLPYNEQFF. The rearrangement links TRBV6-2 or TRBV6-3 to TRBJ2-1; possible D gene TRBD2, 6 bases. The V end lost 6 bases, the J end lost 4 bases, and 16 bases lay between the germline ends. The CDR3 is 15 amino acids. Germline assignment: CDR1 MNHEY and CDR2 SVGEGT.

The rearrangement joins TRBV2 to TRBJ2-3, with 11 positions matching TRBD1. V was clipped by 6 bases and J by 3 bases; unmatched bases: 11. The CDR3 covers 17 residues. Germline CDR1 and CDR2: SNHLY and FYNNEI. The CDR3 protein is CASSQLAGTGGTDTQYF. The CDR3 coding sequence is TGTGCCAGCAGCCAACTCGCCGGGACAGGGGGGACAGATACGCAGTATTTT. Drawing the rest from reference TRBV2 and TRBJ2-3, the complete variable domain is EPEVTQTPSHQVTQMGQEVILRCVPISNHLYFYWYRQILGQKVEFLVSFYNNEISEKSEIFDDQFSVERPDGSNFTLKIRSTKLEDSAMYFCASSQLAGTGGTDTQYFGPGTRLTVL.

The rearrangement links TRBV15 to TRBJ1-4, with TRBD1 matching over 8 bases. CDR3 length: 15 amino acids. Trimming at V came to 3 bases and at J to 3 bases, leaving 3 bases not matched to a gene. Germline CDR1 is LNHNV and CDR2 is YYDKDF (reference sequence). The CDR3 loop is CATSRRQGSNEKLFF. The CDR3 nucleotides are TGTGCCACCAGCAGGCGACAGGGGTCTAATGAAAAACTGTTTTTT.

The sample holds a few counts of this clonotype. The CDR3 bases are TGTGCCTGGAGTTGGTCAGCACTCTCCTACGAGCAGTACTTC. Its translation is CAWSWSALSYEQYF. This chain uses TRBV30 with TRBJ2-7; D is undetermined. Germline CDR1 and CDR2: GTSNPN and SVGIG (reference sequence). V lost 2 bases, J lost 0 bases, and 11 bases lay in between. The CDR3 consists of 14 residues.

This chain links TRBV5-1 with TRBJ1-1, with D possibly matching TRBD1 (5 bases). Germline assignment: CDR1 SGHRS and CDR2 YFSETQ. The CDR3 length is 15 residues. V dropped 2 bases and J dropped 1 base, with 12 bases sitting between them. CDR3 region: CASSLSQTANTEAFF. The CDR3 nucleotides are TGCGCCAGCAGCTTAAGTCAGACAGCGAACACTGAAGCTTTCTTT.

This clonotype was seen a handful of times. The chain uses TRBV7-2 and TRBJ2-3; 7 bases line up with TRBD1. The CDR3 has 15 amino acids. Looked up from germline, CDR1 is SGHTA and CDR2 is FQGNSA. V shed 4 bases, J shed 6 bases, and the junction held 10 bases outside the gene matches. In DNA, the CDR3 is TGTGCCAGCAGCTCAACCCTAGACAGGGTGGATACGCAGTATTTT. Its translation: CASSSTLDRVDTQYF.

The rearrangement uses TRBV7-2 and TRBJ2-2; 9 bases map to TRBD1. Germline V gene data show CDR1 as SGHTA and CDR2 as FQGNSA. The CDR3 runs to 16 residues. The V gene end was trimmed by 5 bases and the J gene end by 5 bases; junction bases not matched to a gene: 9. The DNA for the CDR3 is TGTGCCAGCAGCCGCCGGACAGGGGTTAATACCGGGGAGCTGTTTTTT. Protein sequence: CASSRRTGVNTGELFF.

The CDR3 reads CASSHYRDTDTQYF. Written as DNA, the CDR3 is TGCGCCAGCAGCCATTACCGGGATACAGATACGCAGTATTTT. This chain connects TRBV4-3 to TRBJ2-3, with a tentative D call TRBD2 (5 bases). Germline V gene data show CDR1 as LGHNA and CDR2 as YSLEER. CDR3 length: 14 residues. The V end lost 3 bases, the J end lost 3 bases, and 10 bases lay between the germline ends.

The J gene is TRBJ1-1, the V gene TRBV25-1, with D tentatively TRBD1 (6 bases). V gave up 7 bases and J gave up 0 bases, with 9 bases separating them. Germline values: CDR1 MGHDK, CDR2 SYGVNS. The CDR3 loop spans 13 amino acids. The chain's CDR3 is CASTGTMNTEAFF. The CDR3 region has the DNA TGTGCCAGCACCGGGACAATGAACACTGAAGCTTTCTTT.

In the case of this clonotype: One junction end disagrees with the germline gene, perhaps due to a read error. The chain combines TRBV7-9 with TRBJ1-1; D is unclear. The CDR3 spans 14 residues. CDR1 is SEHNR and CDR2 is FQNEAQ in the germline V gene (reference sequence). DNA of the CDR3: TGTGCCAGCAGCCCCGGTCAGGTGAACGCTGAAGCTTTCTTT. As protein: CASSPGQVNAEAFF.

Notes on this clonotype: Since no conserved phenylalanine or tryptophan closes the CDR3, a read error is the likely cause. The V call is TRBV10-3, the J call TRBJ1-1; 9 nucleotides agree with TRBD1. The CDR3 is 17 amino acids. V lost 0 bases and J lost 4; bases outside the gene matches: 9. Germline CDR1 is ENHRY and CDR2 is SYGVKD. The CDR3 region is CAISESRGQGGATEAFL. The DNA for the CDR3 is TGTGCCATCAGTGAGTCTCGGGGACAGGGAGGTGCCACTGAAGCTTTCCTT.

This sequence joins TRBV28 and TRBJ1-2; no reliable D call. V lost 10 bases and J 0 bases, leaving 15 bases between the germline ends. This CDR3 has 14 residues. CDR1 is MDHEN and CDR2 is SYDVKM in the germline V gene. CDR3 protein: CATSIYPTNYGYTF. The CDR3 coding sequence is TGTGCCACCTCTATTTATCCGACTAACTATGGCTACACCTTC.

The chain uses TRBV19 and TRBJ1-5; 7 nucleotides align to TRBD1. In germline, CDR1 is LNHDA, CDR2 SQIVND (reference sequence). Unmatched junction bases numbered 9, after V lost 7 bases and J lost 3 bases. This CDR3 region has 15 residues. The CDR3 loop reads CASKREQGSNQPQHF. The CDR3, as DNA: TGTGCCAGTAAACGGGAACAGGGGTCCAATCAGCCCCAGCATTTT.